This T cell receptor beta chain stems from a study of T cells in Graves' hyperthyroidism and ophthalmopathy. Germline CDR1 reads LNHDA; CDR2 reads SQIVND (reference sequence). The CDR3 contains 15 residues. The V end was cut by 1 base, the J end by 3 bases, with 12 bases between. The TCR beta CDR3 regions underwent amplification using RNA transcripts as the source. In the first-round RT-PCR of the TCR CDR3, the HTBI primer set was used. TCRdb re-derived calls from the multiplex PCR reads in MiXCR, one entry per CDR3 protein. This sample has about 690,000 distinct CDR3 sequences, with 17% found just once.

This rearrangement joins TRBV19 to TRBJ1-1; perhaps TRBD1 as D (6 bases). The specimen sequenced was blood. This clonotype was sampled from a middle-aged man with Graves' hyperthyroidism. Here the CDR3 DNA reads TGTGCCAGTAGTATAGGTTGGGGGGGGCACACTGAAGCTTTCTTT. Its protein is CASSIGWGGHTEAFF.